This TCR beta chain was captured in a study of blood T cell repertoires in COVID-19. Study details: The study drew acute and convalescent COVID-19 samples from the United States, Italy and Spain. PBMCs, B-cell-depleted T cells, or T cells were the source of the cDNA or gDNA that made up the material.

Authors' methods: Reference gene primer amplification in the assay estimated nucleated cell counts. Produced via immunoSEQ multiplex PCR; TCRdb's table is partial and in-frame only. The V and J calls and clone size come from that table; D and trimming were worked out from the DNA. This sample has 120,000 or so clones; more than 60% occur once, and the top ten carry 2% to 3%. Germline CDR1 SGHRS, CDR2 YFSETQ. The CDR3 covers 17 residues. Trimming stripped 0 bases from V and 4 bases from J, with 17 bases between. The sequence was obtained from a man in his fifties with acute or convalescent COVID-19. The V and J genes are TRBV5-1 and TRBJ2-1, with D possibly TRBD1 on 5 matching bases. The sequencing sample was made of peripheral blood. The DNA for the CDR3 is TGCGCCAGCAGCTTGGGGCCCCTAGGGGTTTCTTACAATGAGCAGTTCTTC. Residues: CASSLGPLGVSYNEQFF.